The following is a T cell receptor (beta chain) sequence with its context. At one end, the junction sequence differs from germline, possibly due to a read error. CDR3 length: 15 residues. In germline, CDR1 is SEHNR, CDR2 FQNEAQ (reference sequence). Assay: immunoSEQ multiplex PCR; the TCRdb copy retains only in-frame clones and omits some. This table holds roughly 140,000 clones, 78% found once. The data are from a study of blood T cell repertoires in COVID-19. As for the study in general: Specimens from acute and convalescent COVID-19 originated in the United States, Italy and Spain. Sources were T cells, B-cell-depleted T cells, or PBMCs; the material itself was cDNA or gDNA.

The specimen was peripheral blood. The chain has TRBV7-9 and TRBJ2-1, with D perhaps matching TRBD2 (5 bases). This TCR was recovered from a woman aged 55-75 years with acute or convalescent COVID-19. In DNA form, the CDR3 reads TGTGCCAGCAGCCTAGCCGCGGGCTCCTACAATGAGCAGTTCTTC. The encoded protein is CASSLAAGSYNEQFF.